The clone carrying this T cell receptor beta chain was seen a few times. Its target is not known. Per the germline V gene, CDR1 is SGHTA and CDR2 is FQGNSA. V lost 1 base, J lost 4 bases, and 5 bases stayed unmatched. The length of the CDR3 is 16 residues. These data originate in a study of tissue T cells after allogeneic stem cell transplantation. General observations from the study: Across patients, clones rarely overlapped, yet motif clusters were shared tissue-specifically. Within patients, tissue anatomy strongly shaped TCR repertoire composition. In patients and mice, blood and spleen missed much of tissue repertoire.

Sequenced by immunoSEQ multiplex PCR; TCRdb stores in-frame clones only, minus some. This table has about 9,600 clones, 60% to 75% appearing once. This receptor was identified in a woman aged 18 to 55 with breast cancer. The material sequenced was tissue from the ileum, taken at autopsy. V and J are TRBV7-2 and TRBJ2-7, with 12 bases aligning to TRBD1. CDR3 sequence (DNA): TGTGCCAGCAGCTTAGGGGACAGGGGGCGCGGATACGAGCAGTACTTC. The encoded protein is CASSLGDRGRGYEQYF.